The clone carrying this TCR beta chain has more than one count but fewer than ten. The data are from a study of technical replicates of blood from several donors. Germline values: CDR1 MNHNS, CDR2 SASEGT. The ends lost 5 bases at V and 4 bases at J; junction bases unmatched: 6. The CDR3 covers 14 residues. Method: immunoSEQ multiplex PCR; TCRdb's copy keeps in-frame clones and lacks some. This table has about 14,000 clones, roughly 80% appearing once. The sequenced sample consisted of PBMCs. The source of this sequence is a human donor in good health. This chain links TRBV6-1 with TRBJ1-1; 8 nucleotides agree with TRBD1. The CDR3 coding sequence is TGTGCCAGCAGTCCCCGACAGGGGTCCACTGAAGCTTTCTTT. Its protein is CASSPRQGSTEAFF.